This T cell receptor (beta chain) was captured by sequencing in a study of beta chain features in type 1 diabetes. Study-level background: On cell yields, gender and age, patients and healthy donors were similar.

Whole-study results and caveats: Researchers could not determine here whether HLA type influences TCRB rearrangement. Fewer insertions but more deletions were seen at VDJ junctions in type 1 diabetes patients.

Note on this clone: The antigen is undetermined.

Germline lookup yields CDR1 LNHDA and CDR2 SQIVND (reference sequence). CDR3 size: 17 residues. V dropped 3 bases and J dropped 0 bases, with 15 bases sitting between them. Every bit of the isolated RNA underwent reverse transcription, so sequencing read expressed TCRB transcripts. Only in-frame clones appear in the TCRdb table, and some are missing; sequencing was by immunoSEQ multiplex PCR. This table holds hundreds of thousands of clones, 30% found once. This clonotype was sampled from a man aged 18 to 29 in good health. The chain employs TRBV19 and TRBJ2-1; D gene uncertain. Sequenced: naive CD4+ T cells from blood. The CDR3 loop reads CASSIPRAPNSYNEQFF. The CDR3 coding sequence is TGTGCCAGTAGTATCCCCCGCGCACCCAACTCCTACAATGAGCAGTTCTTC.